Below are 9 T cell receptor beta chains sequenced from a single sample in a study of cytomegalovirus exposure and HLA in healthy donors (dated by TCRdb to about 2017). The library was generated by the immunoSEQ multiplex PCR assay. For the multiplex PCR, a mixture combining 60 forward primers for TCR Vbeta segments and 13 reverse primers for TCR Jbeta segments was used. TCRdb's version of the immuneACCESS table is confined to in-frame rearrangements and falls short of the full clone set. An unresolved V gene accounts for under half of the shortfall where checked; the remainder is of unknown origin. The sample includes under 150,000 clones, with 80% to 85% observed a single time. The ten largest make up roughly 1.2% of the sample. The sample was PBMCs. The receptors derive from a boy younger than 18 in good health and CMV-seronegative.

A single count supports this clone. The chain links TRBV2 to TRBJ1-2, with TRBD1 identical over 7 bases. The ends lost 6 bases at V and 6 bases at J; junction bases unmatched: 7. CDR1 SNHLY and CDR2 FYNNEI come from the germline V gene. The CDR3 sequence is 13 residues long. The CDR3 region is CASRPTGVHGYTF. The CDR3 region has the DNA TGTGCCAGCAGGCCAACAGGGGTACATGGCTACACCTTC.

The CDR3 DNA follows: TGTGCCAGCAGCCTACGGGGACTAGCGGGAGATGACATTCAGTACTTC. It specifies CASSLRGLAGDDIQYF. The rearrangement uses TRBV7-2 and TRBJ2-4; 14 nucleotides agree with TRBD2. The CDR3 extends over 16 amino acids. Germline CDR1 is SGHTA and CDR2 is FQGNSA. V shed 5 bases, J shed 8 bases, and the junction held 8 bases outside the gene matches.

This sequence joins TRBV30 and TRBJ2-7; D is perhaps TRBD1 (5 bases). The germline V gene has CDR1 GTSNPN and CDR2 SVGIG (reference sequence). The ends were cut back, 5 bases at V and 0 bases at J, with 8 bases in the middle. The CDR3 contains 12 residues. The CDR3 nucleotides are TGTGCCTGGGCTGGACACTCCTACGAGCAGTACTTC. Its protein is CAWAGHSYEQYF. The whole variable domain, filled in from reference TRBV30 and TRBJ2-7, reads SQTIHQWPATLVQPVGSPLSLECTVEGTSNPNLYWYRQAAGRGLQLLFYSVGIGQISSEVPQNLSASRPQDRQFILSSKKLLLSDSGFYLCAWAGHSYEQYFGPGTRLTVT.

The chain combines TRBV7-8 with TRBJ2-1; TRBD2 is a possible D gene (5 bases). V lost 5 bases and J lost 10, with 9 bases in between. Germline values: CDR1 SGHVS, CDR2 FQNEAQ. The CDR3 loop spans 11 amino acids. This CDR3 is CASSQGGEQFF. CDR3 in DNA: TGTGCCAGCAGCCAAGGAGGAGAGCAGTTCTTC.

Only one count was recorded for this clone. This sequence joins TRBV7-9 and TRBJ2-3; 12 nucleotides agree with TRBD2. The V gene end was trimmed by 10 bases and the J gene end by 3 bases; junction bases not matched to a gene: 8. The germline V gene has CDR1 SEHNR and CDR2 FQNEAQ (reference sequence). This CDR3 comprises 15 residues. The CDR3 sequence: CATGETSGRTDTQYF. For the CDR3, the DNA is TGTGCCACCGGGGAGACTAGCGGGAGAACAGATACGCAGTATTTT.

J is TRBJ2-7 and V is TRBV5-1; 9 bases map to TRBD1. Germline V lookup: CDR1 SGHRS, CDR2 YFSETQ. The CDR3 has 16 residues. V gave up 4 bases and J gave up 4 bases; unmatched junction bases: 12. The CDR3 loop is CASSDGYRGLGYEQYF. DNA of the CDR3: TGCGCCAGCAGCGACGGATACAGGGGGCTGGGTTACGAGCAGTACTTC.

This chain uses TRBV7-9 with TRBJ2-1, with 13 bases aligning to TRBD2. The CDR3 contains 17 residues. V was clipped by 3 bases and J by 7 bases; unmatched bases: 9. The germline V gene encodes CDR1 SEHNR and CDR2 FQNEAQ (reference sequence). The CDR3 sequence is CASSFWTSGSSRNEQFF. CDR3 bases: TGTGCCAGCAGCTTTTGGACTAGCGGGAGCTCTAGGAATGAGCAGTTCTTC.

The chain joins TRBV7-2 to TRBJ1-5; TRBD1 aligns across 7 bases. The CDR3 is made up of 14 amino acids. From germline, CDR1 is SGHTA and CDR2 FQGNSA. V lost 2 bases to trimming and J lost 3 bases; unmatched junction nucleotides: 1. CDR3 residues: CASSLTGANQPQHF. The CDR3 nucleotides are TGTGCCAGCAGCTTAACAGGGGCCAATCAGCCCCAGCATTTT.

The chain links TRBV5-4 to TRBJ2-2, with 7 bases aligning to TRBD2. The J segment lost 5 bases and the V segment lost 4 bases, leaving 8 bases of the junction unmatched. This CDR3 is 15 amino acids long. Germline V gene lookup returns CDR1 SGHNT and CDR2 YYREEE (reference sequence). This chain's CDR3 is CASSAPGTTTGELFF. CDR3 nucleotide sequence: TGTGCCAGCAGCGCCCCCGGGACTACTACCGGGGAGCTGTTTTTT.